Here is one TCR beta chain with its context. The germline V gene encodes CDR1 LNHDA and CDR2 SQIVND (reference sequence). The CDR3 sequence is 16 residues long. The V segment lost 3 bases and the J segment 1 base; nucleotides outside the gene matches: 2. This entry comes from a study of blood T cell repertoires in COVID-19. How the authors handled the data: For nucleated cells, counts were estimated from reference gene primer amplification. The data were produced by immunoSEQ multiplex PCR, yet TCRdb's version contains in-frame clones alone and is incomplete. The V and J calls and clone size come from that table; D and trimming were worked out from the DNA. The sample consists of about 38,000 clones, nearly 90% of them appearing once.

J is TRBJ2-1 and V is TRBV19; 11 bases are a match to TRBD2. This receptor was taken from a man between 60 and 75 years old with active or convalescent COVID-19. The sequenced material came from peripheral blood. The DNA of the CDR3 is TGTGCCAGTAGTATGGGGACTAGCGGTTCCTACAATGAGCAGTTCTTC. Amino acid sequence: CASSMGTSGSYNEQFF.